This TCR beta chain was recorded in a study of shared clonotypes between healthy human individuals. Study outcomes and limitations: Against clonotypes common to all four donors, non-shared ones had lower generation probabilities.

Only CD45RO-negative cells positively selected for CCR7 counted as naive CD8 cells, so terminally differentiated effector memory CD45RA+ cells were excluded. Generated by immunoSEQ multiplex PCR, the TCRdb table keeps only in-frame clones and is missing some. This sample has about 610,000 clones, with approximately 96% found just once. Points on this clone: As yet, its antigen is unknown.

V was pared by 3 bases and J by 4 bases, with 13 bases between. The CDR3 loop spans 14 amino acids. From germline, CDR1 is KGHSH and CDR2 LQKENI. Source material: naive CD8+ T cells sorted from blood. V is TRBV18 and J is TRBJ2-7; D remains unclear. The receptor comes from a woman aged 25 to 45 in good health. This chain's CDR3 is CASSPPIGWYEQYF. The DNA of the CDR3 is TGTGCCAGCTCACCCCCGATAGGCTGGTACGAGCAGTACTTC.